The 11 T cell receptor beta chains below come from one sample, sequenced in a study of cytomegalovirus exposure and HLA in healthy donors. Here immunoSEQ multiplex PCR was the method, and the copy in TCRdb shows in-frame clones only, minus some. In the table there are roughly 260,000 clones, 90% of which are singletons. Sequences were obtained from PBMCs. The receptors were sampled from a woman between 18 and 30 years old in good health and CMV-seronegative.

J is TRBJ1-6 and V is TRBV6-4, with TRBD1 identical over 7 bases. The V and J ends lost 6 bases and 9 bases, in that order; junction bases with no gene match: 5. Germline CDR1 reads MRHNA; CDR2 reads SNTAGT. There are 13 residues in the CDR3. The CDR3 nucleotides are TGTGCCAGCAGGGGGACAGCGGGTTCACCCCTCCACTTT. Encoded protein: CASRGTAGSPLHF.

The V and J genes are TRBV6-5 and TRBJ1-1, with 10 bases identical to TRBD1. The J segment lost 1 base and the V segment lost 0 bases, leaving 2 bases of the junction unmatched. There are 16 residues in the CDR3. Germline loops: CDR1 MNHEY, CDR2 SVGAGI. The CDR3: CASSYSWDRGNTEAFF. The DNA of the CDR3 is TGTGCCAGCAGTTACTCATGGGACAGGGGGAACACTGAAGCTTTCTTT.

The CDR3 region is CATSRDYGQGADEQYF. DNA of the CDR3: TGTGCCACCAGCAGAGATTATGGACAGGGGGCCGACGAGCAGTACTTC. The V gene is TRBV15, the J gene TRBJ2-7, with 11 positions matching TRBD1. CDR3 size: 16 residues. Germline V gene lookup returns CDR1 LNHNV and CDR2 YYDKDF (reference sequence). V lost 0 bases, J lost 5 bases, and 6 bases stayed unmatched.

The V and J genes are TRBV28 and TRBJ2-1; no definite D call. The CDR3 totals 13 residues. The V end lost 3 bases, the J end lost 12 bases, and 15 bases lay between the germline ends. Germline CDR1 and CDR2: MDHEN and SYDVKM. Here the CDR3 reads CASSFIVAYGQFF. DNA of the CDR3: TGTGCCAGCAGTTTCATTGTCGCTTACGGGCAGTTCTTC.

The chain couples TRBV7-2 to TRBJ2-7; unclear D gene. Germline CDR1 SGHTA, CDR2 FQGNSA. V lost 5 bases to trimming and J lost 5 bases, with 10 bases between them. This CDR3 contains 12 residues. The CDR3 protein is CASSPPSNEQYF. The CDR3 bases are TGTGCCAGCAGCCCGCCTTCTAACGAGCAGTACTTC.

On this clone: In the same sample, other DNA sequences code for this CDR3. CDR3 region: CASSLTGGTGELFF. Here the CDR3 DNA reads TGTGCCAGCAGCTTGACAGGGGGAACCGGGGAGCTGTTTTTT. The V gene is TRBV5-4, the J gene TRBJ2-2, with TRBD1 matching 8 bases. The CDR3 consists of 14 residues. Unmatched junction bases numbered 1, after V lost 1 base and J lost 5 bases. Germline loops: CDR1 SGHNT, CDR2 YYREEE (reference sequence).

The table lists this clone with a count of one. This chain joins TRBV5-1 and TRBJ1-4, with 8 bases identical to TRBD1. The CDR3 has 14 amino acids. The V gene's germline CDR1 is SGHRS and CDR2 YFSETQ. V was pared by 7 bases and J by 3 bases, with 5 bases of the junction left unmatched. CDR3 nucleotides: TGCGCCAGCTGCAGGACAGGGCCTAATGAAAAACTGTTTTTT. Translating gives CASCRTGPNEKLFF.

The chain couples TRBV5-1 to TRBJ1-2, with TRBD1 matching over 10 bases. The CDR3 is 15 residues long. The V gene's germline CDR1 is SGHRS and CDR2 YFSETQ. V lost 4 bases, J lost 8 bases, and 11 bases stayed unmatched. CDR3 sequence: CASSPGTGEAEGYTF. DNA for the CDR3: TGCGCCAGCAGCCCCGGGACAGGGGAGGCGGAGGGCTACACCTTC.

Only a few counts were recorded for this clone. This chain uses TRBV19 with TRBJ1-1; D gene uncertain. Germline V CDR1 and CDR2: LNHDA, SQIVND (reference sequence). Deletions cut 7 bases from V and 3 bases from J, with 9 bases between. The CDR3 totals 12 residues. The CDR3 bases are TGTGCCAGTACCACCGAGCACACTGAAGCTTTCTTT. Its translation: CASTTEHTEAFF.

The chain combines TRBV6-1 with TRBJ1-5, with D possibly TRBD1 on 6 matching bases. This CDR3 has 12 amino acids. With 7 bases removed from V and 6 bases from J, the gap between germline ends came to 10 bases. Germline V lookup: CDR1 MNHNS, CDR2 SASEGT. The CDR3 nucleotides are TGTGCCAGCAACAGGGTATTTCAGCCCCAGCATTTT. Residues: CASNRVFQPQHF.

V is TRBV29-1 and J is TRBJ1-4, with D perhaps TRBD1 (6 bases). The CDR3 is 13 residues long. CDR1 and CDR2 from the germline V gene are SQVTM and ANQGSEA. Trimming pared 4 bases from V and 3 bases from J, leaving 9 bases between. DNA for the CDR3: TGCAGCGTTGTTCAGGGGCCTAATGAAAAACTGTTTTTT. Protein sequence: CSVVQGPNEKLFF.